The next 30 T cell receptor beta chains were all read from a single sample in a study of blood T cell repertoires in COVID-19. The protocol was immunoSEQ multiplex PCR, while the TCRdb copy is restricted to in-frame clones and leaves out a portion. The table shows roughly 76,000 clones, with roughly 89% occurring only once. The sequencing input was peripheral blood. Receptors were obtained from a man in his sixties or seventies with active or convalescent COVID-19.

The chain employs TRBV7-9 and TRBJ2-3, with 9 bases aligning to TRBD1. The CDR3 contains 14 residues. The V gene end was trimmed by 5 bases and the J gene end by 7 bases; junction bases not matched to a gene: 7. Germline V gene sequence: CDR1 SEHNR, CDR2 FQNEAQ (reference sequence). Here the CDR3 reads CASSPGQGSNTQYF. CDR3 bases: TGTGCCAGCAGCCCGGGACAGGGTTCAAATACGCAGTATTTT.

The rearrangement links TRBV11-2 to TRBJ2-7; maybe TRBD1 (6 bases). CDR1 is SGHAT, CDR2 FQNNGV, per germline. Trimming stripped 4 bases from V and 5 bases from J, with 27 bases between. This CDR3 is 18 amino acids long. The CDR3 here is CASSYRRGLQGKPHEQYF. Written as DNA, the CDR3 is TGTGCCAGCAGCTACCGCCGAGGCCTACAGGGCAAGCCCCACGAGCAGTACTTC.

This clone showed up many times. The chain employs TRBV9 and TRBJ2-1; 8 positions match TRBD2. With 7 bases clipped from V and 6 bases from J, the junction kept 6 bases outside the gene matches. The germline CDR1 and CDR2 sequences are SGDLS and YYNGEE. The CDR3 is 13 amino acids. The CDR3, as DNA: TGTGCCAGCGGGACTAGGGTGATCAATGAGCAGTTCTTC. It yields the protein CASGTRVINEQFF.

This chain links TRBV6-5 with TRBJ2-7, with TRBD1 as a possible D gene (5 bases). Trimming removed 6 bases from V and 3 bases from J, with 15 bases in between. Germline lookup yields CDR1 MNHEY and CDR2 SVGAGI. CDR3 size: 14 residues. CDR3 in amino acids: CASRTLQDIYEQYF. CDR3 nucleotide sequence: TGTGCCAGCAGAACCTTACAGGATATCTACGAGCAGTACTTC.

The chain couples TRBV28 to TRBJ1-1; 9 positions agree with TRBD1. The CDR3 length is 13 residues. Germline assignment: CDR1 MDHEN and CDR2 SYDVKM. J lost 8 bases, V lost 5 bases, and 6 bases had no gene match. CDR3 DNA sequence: TGTGCCAGCAGTCCTACAGGGGGCCCGGAAGCTTTCTTT. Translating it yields CASSPTGGPEAFF.

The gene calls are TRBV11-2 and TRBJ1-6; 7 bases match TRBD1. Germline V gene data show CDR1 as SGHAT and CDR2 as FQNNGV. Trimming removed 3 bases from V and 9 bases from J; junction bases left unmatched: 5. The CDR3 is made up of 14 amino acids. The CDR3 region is CASSFGQGGSPLHF. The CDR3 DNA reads TGTGCCAGCAGCTTTGGGCAGGGGGGTTCACCCCTCCACTTT.

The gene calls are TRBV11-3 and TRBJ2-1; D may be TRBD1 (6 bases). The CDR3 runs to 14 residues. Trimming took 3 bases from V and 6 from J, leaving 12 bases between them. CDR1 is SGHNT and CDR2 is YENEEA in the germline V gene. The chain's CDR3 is CASSFHRDGNEQFF. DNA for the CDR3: TGTGCCAGCAGCTTTCACAGGGATGGCAATGAGCAGTTCTTC.

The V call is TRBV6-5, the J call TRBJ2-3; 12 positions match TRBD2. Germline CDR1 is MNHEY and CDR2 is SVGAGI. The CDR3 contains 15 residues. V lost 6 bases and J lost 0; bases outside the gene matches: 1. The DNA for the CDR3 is TGTGCCAGCAGGACTAGCGGGAGAAGCACAGATACGCAGTATTTT. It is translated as CASRTSGRSTDTQYF.

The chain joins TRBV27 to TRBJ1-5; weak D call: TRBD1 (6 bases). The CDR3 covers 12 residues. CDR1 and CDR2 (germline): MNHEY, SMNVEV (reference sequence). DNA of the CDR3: TGTGCTTCCAGGGGCAACAATCAGCCCCAGCATTTT. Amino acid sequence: CASRGNNQPQHF.

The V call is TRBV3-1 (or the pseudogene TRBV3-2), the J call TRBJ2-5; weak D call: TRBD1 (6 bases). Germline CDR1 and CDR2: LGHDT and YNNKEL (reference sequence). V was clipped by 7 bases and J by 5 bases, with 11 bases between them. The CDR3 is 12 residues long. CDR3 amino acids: CASTQGGETQYF. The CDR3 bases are TGTGCCAGCACACAGGGTGGGGAGACCCAGTACTTC.

The CDR3 DNA reads TGTGCCACCCGAAAGGGGATTTCCAGGGGGAACACCGGGGAGCTGTTTTTT. Translation: CATRKGISRGNTGELFF. The chain has TRBV19 and TRBJ2-2; D is perhaps TRBD1 (6 bases). The V end was cut by 10 bases, the J end by 1 base, with 22 bases between. Germline V gene lookup returns CDR1 LNHDA and CDR2 SQIVND (reference sequence). The CDR3 consists of 17 residues.

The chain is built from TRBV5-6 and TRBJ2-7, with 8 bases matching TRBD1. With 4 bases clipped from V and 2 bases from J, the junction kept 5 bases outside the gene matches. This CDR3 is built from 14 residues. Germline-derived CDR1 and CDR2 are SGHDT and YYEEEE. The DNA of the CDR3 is TGTGCCAGCAGCACGGGACAGGCCACCTACGAGCAGTACTTC. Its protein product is CASSTGQATYEQYF.

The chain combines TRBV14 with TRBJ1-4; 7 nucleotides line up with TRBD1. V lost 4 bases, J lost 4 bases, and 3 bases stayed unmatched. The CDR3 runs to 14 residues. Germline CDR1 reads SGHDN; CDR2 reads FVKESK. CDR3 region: CASSRDRYNEKLFF. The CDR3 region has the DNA TGTGCCAGCAGCCGGGACAGATATAATGAAAAACTGTTTTTT.

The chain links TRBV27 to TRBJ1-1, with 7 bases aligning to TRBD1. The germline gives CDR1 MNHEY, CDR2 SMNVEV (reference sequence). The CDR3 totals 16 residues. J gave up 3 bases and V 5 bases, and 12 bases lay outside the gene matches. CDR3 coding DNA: TGTGCCAGCAGTCGACAGGGCGGCGGGTTATACACTGAAGCTTTCTTT. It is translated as CASSRQGGGLYTEAFF.

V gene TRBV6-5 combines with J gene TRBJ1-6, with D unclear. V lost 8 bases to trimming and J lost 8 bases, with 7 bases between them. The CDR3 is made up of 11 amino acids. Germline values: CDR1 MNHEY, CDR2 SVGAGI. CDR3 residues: CASRRDSPLHF. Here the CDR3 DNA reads TGTGCCAGCCGGAGGGATTCACCCCTCCACTTT.

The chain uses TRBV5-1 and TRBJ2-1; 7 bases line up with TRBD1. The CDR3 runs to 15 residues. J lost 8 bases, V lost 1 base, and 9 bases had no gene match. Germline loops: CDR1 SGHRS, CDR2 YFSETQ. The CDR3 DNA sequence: TGCGCCAGCAGCTTGTGGGGACAGATAGTCGATGAGCAGTTCTTC. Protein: CASSLWGQIVDEQFF.

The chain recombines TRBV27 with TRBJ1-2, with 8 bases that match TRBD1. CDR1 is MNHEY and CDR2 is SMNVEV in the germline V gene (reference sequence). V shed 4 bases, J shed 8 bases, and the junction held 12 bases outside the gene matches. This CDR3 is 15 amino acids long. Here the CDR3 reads CASSSAGTGHEGYTF. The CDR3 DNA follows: TGTGCCAGCAGTTCCGCCGGGACAGGCCACGAGGGCTACACCTTC.

For the CDR3, the DNA is TGTGCCATCAGTGAGACAGACCCGAATGAAAAACTGTTTTTT. Its protein is CAISETDPNEKLFF. This chain links TRBV10-3 with TRBJ1-4, with D hard to call. The CDR3 totals 14 residues. Germline V CDR1 and CDR2: ENHRY, SYGVKD. The ends were cut back, 2 bases at V and 5 bases at J, with 9 bases in the middle.

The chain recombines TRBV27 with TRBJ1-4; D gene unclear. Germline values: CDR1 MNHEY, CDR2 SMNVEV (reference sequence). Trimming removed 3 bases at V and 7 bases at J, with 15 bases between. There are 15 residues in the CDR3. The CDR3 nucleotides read TGTGCCAGCAGTTTGGGAGGGAGGGATGTTGAAAAACTGTTTTTT. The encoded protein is CASSLGGRDVEKLFF. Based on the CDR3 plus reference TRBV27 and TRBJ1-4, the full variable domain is EAQVTQNPRYLITVTGKKLTVTCSQNMNHEYMSWYRQDPGLGLRQIYYSMNVEVTDKGDVPEGYKVSRKEKRNFPLILESPSPNQTSLYFCASSLGGRDVEKLFFGSGTQLSVL.

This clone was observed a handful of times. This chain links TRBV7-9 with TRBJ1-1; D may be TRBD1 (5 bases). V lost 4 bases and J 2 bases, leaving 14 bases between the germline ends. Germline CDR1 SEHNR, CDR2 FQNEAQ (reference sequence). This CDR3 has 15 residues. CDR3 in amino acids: CASSSFSGLNTEAFF. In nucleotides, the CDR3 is TGTGCCAGCAGCTCCTTTTCAGGGTTAAACACTGAAGCTTTCTTT.

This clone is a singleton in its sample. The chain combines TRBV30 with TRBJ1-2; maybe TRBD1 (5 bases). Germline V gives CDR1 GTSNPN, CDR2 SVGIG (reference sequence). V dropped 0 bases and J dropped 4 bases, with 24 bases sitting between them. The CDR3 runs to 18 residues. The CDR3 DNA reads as TGTGCCTGGAGTGTACGTCGGGGGACCGCACTTCGGGGCTATGGCTACACCTTC. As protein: CAWSVRRGTALRGYGYTF. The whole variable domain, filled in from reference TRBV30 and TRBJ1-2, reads SQTIHQWPATLVQPVGSPLSLECTVEGTSNPNLYWYRQAAGRGLQLLFYSVGIGQISSEVPQNLSASRPQDRQFILSSKKLLLSDSGFYLCAWSVRRGTALRGYGYTFGSGTRLTVV.

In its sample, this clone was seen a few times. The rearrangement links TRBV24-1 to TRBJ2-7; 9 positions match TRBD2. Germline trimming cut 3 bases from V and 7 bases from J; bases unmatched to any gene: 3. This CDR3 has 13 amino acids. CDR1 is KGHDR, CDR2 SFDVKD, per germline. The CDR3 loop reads CATSDAGGREQYF. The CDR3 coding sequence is TGTGCCACCAGTGATGCGGGAGGGCGGGAGCAGTACTTC.

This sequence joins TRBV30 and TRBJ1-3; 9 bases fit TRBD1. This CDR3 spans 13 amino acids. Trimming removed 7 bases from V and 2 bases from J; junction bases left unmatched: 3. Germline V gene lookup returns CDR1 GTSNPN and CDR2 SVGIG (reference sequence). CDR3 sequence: CASDRGAGNTIYF. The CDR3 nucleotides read TGTGCCTCCGACAGGGGGGCTGGAAACACCATATATTTT. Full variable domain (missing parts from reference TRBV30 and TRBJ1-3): SQTIHQWPATLVQPVGSPLSLECTVEGTSNPNLYWYRQAAGRGLQLLFYSVGIGQISSEVPQNLSASRPQDRQFILSSKKLLLSDSGFYLCASDRGAGNTIYFGEGSWLTVV.

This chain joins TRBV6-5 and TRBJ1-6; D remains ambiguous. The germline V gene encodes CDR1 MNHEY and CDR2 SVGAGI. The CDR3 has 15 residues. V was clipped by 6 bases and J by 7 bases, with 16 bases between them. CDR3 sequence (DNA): TGTGCCAGCAGAGGGTGGCGGGGAAGCAATTCACCCCTCCACTTT. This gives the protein CASRGWRGSNSPLHF.

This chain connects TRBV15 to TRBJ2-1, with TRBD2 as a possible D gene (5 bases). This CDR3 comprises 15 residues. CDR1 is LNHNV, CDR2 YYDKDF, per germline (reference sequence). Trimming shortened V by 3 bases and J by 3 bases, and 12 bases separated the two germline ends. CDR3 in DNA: TGTGCCACCAGCAGGGGAGACGGGAACTACAATGAGCAGTTCTTC. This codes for CATSRGDGNYNEQFF.

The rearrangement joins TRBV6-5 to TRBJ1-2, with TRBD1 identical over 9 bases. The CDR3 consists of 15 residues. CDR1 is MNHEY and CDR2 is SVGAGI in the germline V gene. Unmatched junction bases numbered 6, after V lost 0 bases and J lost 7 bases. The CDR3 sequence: CASSYSSGTGFGYTF. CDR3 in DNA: TGTGCCAGCAGTTACTCGTCCGGGACAGGGTTTGGCTACACCTTC.

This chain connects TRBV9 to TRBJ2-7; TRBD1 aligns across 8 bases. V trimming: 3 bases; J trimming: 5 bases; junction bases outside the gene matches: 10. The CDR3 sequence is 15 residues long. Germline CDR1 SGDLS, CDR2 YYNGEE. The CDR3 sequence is CASSGETGVGDEQYF. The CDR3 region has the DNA TGTGCCAGCAGCGGGGAGACAGGGGTAGGCGACGAGCAGTACTTC.

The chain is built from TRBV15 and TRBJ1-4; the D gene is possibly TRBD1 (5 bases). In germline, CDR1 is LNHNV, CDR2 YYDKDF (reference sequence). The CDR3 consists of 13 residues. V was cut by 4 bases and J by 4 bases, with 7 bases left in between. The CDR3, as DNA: TGTGCCACCAGCAAAGGGGATAATGAAAAACTGTTTTTT. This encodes CATSKGDNEKLFF.

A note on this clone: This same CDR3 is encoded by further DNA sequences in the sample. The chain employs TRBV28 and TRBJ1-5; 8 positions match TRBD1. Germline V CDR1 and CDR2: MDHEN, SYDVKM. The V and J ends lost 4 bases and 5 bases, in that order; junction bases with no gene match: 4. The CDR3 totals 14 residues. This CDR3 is CASSSGQGHQPQHF. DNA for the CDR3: TGTGCCAGCAGTTCAGGACAGGGTCATCAGCCCCAGCATTTT.

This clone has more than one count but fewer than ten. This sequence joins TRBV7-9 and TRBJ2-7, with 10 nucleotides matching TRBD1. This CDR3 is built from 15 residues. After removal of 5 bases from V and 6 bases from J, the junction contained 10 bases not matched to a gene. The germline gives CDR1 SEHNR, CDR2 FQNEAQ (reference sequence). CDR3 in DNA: TGTGCCAGCAGCGACGGGGACAGGGGATTCCGCGAGCAGTACTTC. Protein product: CASSDGDRGFREQYF.